One and the same sample provided the 3 T cell receptor beta chains below, sequenced in a study of beta chain features in type 1 diabetes. Every bit of the isolated RNA underwent reverse transcription, so sequencing read expressed TCRB transcripts. Clones were read by immunoSEQ multiplex PCR, and TCRdb kept only the in-frame ones, dropping some. This sample carries more than 150,000 clones, 11% of them seen once, and the ten largest clones take roughly 1.9%. Material for sequencing was central memory CD4+ T cells from blood. These receptors were collected from a man aged 18 to 29 in good health.

The V gene is TRBV28, the J gene TRBJ1-2; no reliable D call. CDR1 is MDHEN, CDR2 SYDVKM, per germline. The germline V and J ends were trimmed by 6 bases and 4 bases, with 15 bases remaining between them. The CDR3 extends over 14 amino acids. CDR3 region: CASSPPNPIYGYTF. The CDR3 DNA reads as TGTGCCAGCAGCCCGCCGAATCCCATCTATGGCTACACCTTC.

This clone was seen a few times. This chain connects TRBV4-3 to TRBJ2-1; no firm D call. Germline lookup yields CDR1 LGHNA and CDR2 YSLEER. V was trimmed by 0 bases and J by 11 bases, leaving 8 bases between them. The CDR3 spans 12 residues. Here the CDR3 reads CASSQEGGKQFF. CDR3 DNA sequence: TGCGCCAGCAGCCAAGAGGGTGGGAAGCAGTTCTTC.

The DNA of the CDR3 is TGTGCCTGGAGGACAGGGAATAATCCGGTCTATGGCTACACCTTC. Protein: CAWRTGNNPVYGYTF. The V call is TRBV30, the J call TRBJ1-2, with 7 nucleotides matching TRBD1. Losses at the gene ends were 3 bases for V and 4 bases for J; bases not matched to a gene: 11. CDR3 length: 15 residues. Germline CDR1 is GTSNPN and CDR2 is SVGIG (reference sequence).